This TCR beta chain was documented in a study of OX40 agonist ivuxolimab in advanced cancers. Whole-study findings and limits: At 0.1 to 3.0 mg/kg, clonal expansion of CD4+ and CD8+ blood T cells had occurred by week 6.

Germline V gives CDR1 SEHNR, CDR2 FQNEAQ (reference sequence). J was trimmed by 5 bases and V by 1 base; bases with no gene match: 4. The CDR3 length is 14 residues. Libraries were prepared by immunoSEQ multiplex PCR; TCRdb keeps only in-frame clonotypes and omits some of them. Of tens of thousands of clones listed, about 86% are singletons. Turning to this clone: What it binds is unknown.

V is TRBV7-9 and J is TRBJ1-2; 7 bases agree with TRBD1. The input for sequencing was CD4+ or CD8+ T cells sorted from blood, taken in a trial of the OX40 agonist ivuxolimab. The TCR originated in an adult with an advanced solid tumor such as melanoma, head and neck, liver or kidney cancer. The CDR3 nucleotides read TGTGCCAGCAGCTTAGTTGACAGGGATTATGGCTACACCTTC. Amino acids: CASSLVDRDYGYTF.